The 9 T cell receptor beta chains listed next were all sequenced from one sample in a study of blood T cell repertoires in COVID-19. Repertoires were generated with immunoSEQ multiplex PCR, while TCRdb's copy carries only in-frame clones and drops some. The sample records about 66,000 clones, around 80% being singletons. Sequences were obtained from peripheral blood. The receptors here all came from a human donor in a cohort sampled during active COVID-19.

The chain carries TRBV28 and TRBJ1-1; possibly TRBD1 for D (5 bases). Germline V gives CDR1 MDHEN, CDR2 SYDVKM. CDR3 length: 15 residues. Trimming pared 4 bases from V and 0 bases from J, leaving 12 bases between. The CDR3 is CASSSLDRLNTEAFF. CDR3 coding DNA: TGTGCCAGCAGTTCCCTTGACAGACTGAACACTGAAGCTTTCTTT.

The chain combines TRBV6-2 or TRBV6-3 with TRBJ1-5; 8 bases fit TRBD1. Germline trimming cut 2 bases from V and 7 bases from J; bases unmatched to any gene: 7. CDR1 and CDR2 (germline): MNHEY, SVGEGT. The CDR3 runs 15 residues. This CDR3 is CASSYGSGGGQPQHF. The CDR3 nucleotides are TGTGCCAGCAGTTACGGGTCAGGGGGCGGGCAGCCCCAGCATTTT.

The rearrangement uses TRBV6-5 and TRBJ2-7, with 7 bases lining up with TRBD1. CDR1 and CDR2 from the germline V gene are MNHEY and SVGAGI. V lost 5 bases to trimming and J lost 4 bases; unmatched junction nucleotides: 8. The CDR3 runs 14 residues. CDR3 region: CASSLRGQVYEQYF. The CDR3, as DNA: TGTGCCAGCAGTCTCCGAGGACAGGTTTACGAGCAGTACTTC.

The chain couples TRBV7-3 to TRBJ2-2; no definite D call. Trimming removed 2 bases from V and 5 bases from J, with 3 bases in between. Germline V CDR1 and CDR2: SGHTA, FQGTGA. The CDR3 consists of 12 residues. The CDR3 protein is CASSLYTGELFF. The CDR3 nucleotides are TGTGCCAGCAGCTTATATACCGGGGAGCTGTTTTTT.

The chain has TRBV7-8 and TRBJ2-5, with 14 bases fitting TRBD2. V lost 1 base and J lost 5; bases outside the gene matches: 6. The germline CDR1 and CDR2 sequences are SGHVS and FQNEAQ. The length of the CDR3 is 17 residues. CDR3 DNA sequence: TGTGCCAGCAGCTTAGGACTAGCGGGAGGGCCGTTTGAGACCCAGTACTTC. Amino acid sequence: CASSLGLAGGPFETQYF.

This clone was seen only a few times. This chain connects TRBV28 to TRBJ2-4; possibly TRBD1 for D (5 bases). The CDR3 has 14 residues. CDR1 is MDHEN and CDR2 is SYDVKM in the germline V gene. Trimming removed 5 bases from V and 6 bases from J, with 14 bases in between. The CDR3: CASSKGARANIQYF. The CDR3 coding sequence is TGTGCCAGCAGTAAAGGGGCTAGGGCAAACATTCAGTACTTC.

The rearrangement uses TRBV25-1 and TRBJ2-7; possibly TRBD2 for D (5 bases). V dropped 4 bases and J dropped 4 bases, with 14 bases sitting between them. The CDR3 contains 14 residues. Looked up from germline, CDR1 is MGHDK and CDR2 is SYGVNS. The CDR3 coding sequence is TGTGCCAGCAGTGCCCCGGGCGGGTTGTACGAGCAGTACTTC. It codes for CASSAPGGLYEQYF.

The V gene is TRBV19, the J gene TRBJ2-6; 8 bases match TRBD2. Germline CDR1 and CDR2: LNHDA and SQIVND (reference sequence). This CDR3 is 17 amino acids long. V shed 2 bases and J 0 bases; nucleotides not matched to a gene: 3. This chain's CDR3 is CASSITGGFSGANVLTF. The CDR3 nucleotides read TGTGCCAGTAGTATAACGGGAGGGTTCTCTGGGGCCAACGTCCTGACTTTC.

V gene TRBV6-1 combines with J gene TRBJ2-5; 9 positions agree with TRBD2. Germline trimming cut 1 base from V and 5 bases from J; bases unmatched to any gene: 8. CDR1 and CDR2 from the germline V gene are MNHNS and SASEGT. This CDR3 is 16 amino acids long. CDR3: CASSEVRREGLETQYF. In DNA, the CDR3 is TGTGCCAGCAGTGAAGTTAGGCGGGAGGGCCTTGAGACCCAGTACTTC.